Each of the 27 T cell receptor beta chains below was sequenced from the same sample in a study of shared clonotypes between healthy human individuals. TCRdb's table, derived via immunoSEQ multiplex PCR, lists solely in-frame clones and lacks some. This sample has roughly 2.2 million clones, with around 93% found just once. The specimen sequenced was naive CD4+ T cells from PBMCs. Subset given: CD45RA+ positively selected. All receptors derive from a man younger than 35 in good health. Some clones in this sample may be carry-over from other donors' samples.

This rearrangement joins TRBV7-3 to TRBJ2-1, with TRBD2 matching over 9 bases. J lost 4 bases, V lost 1 base, and 8 bases had no gene match. Looked up from germline, CDR1 is SGHTA and CDR2 is FQGTGA. CDR3 length: 17 residues. In nucleotides, the CDR3 is TGTGCCAGCAGCTTAAGGTCTCTAGCGGGGACATACAATGAGCAGTTCTTC. It is translated as CASSLRSLAGTYNEQFF.

This CDR3 is CASSQGFRVRQPQHF. The CDR3 DNA is TGCGCCAGCAGCCAAGGCTTCCGAGTACGGCAGCCCCAGCATTTT. J is TRBJ1-5 and V is TRBV4-1; D remains ambiguous. The CDR3 has 15 residues. CDR1 and CDR2 from the germline V gene are MGHRA and YSYEKL. Trimming cost V 1 base and J 7 bases, with 14 bases left between them.

This clone was observed a single time. The chain is built from TRBV28 and TRBJ2-3; 7 bases fit TRBD2. The CDR3 length is 15 residues. V lost 4 bases, J lost 2 bases, and 6 bases stayed unmatched. Looked up from germline, CDR1 is MDHEN and CDR2 is SYDVKM. The CDR3 DNA reads as TGTGCCAGCAGTTGGGCTAGCGGTTACACAGATACGCAGTATTTT. Amino acid sequence: CASSWASGYTDTQYF.

V gene TRBV5-4 combines with J gene TRBJ1-2; D not resolved. CDR1 is SGHNT, CDR2 YYREEE, per germline (reference sequence). This CDR3 is 14 amino acids long. Trimming left V 4 bases short and J 0 bases short, with 10 bases between. The CDR3 bases are TGTGCCAGCAGCCCCAACAGCCCTAACTATGGCTACACCTTC. Translated: CASSPNSPNYGYTF.

This chain joins TRBV7-7 and TRBJ2-5, with D possibly matching TRBD2 (5 bases). The germline CDR1 and CDR2 sequences are SSHAT and FNYEAQ (reference sequence). V lost 5 bases and J 4 bases, leaving 20 bases between the germline ends. The CDR3 spans 16 residues. CDR3 in DNA: TGTGCCAGCAGCCCTAACATGCCCGTCGGGGTAGAGACCCAGTACTTC. It codes for CASSPNMPVGVETQYF.

Turning to this clone: The sample contains more than one DNA sequence encoding this CDR3. The chain links TRBV29-1 to TRBJ2-7; D possibly matches TRBD1 or TRBD2 (5 bases each). This CDR3 is built from 13 residues. Germline CDR1 SQVTM, CDR2 ANQGSEA. The V and J ends lost 6 bases and 1 base respectively, with 13 bases between them. The CDR3 reads CSVTGTGSYEQYF. CDR3 bases: TGCAGCGTCACCGGGACGGGGTCCTACGAGCAGTACTTC.

CDR3 residues: CASSPFGGLSYNEQFF. CDR3 bases: TGTGCCAGCAGTCCCTTTGGGGGCCTGTCCTACAATGAGCAGTTCTTC. V usage is TRBV27 and J usage is TRBJ2-1, with D possibly being TRBD1 (6 bases). Between the trimmed V and J ends, which lost 5 bases and 1 base, there was a span of 15 bases. Germline V gene data show CDR1 as MNHEY and CDR2 as SMNVEV (reference sequence). CDR3 length equals 16 residues.

The chain carries TRBV28 and TRBJ1-1, with a weak D call TRBD1 (5 bases). V dropped 8 bases and J dropped 5 bases, with 12 bases sitting between them. This CDR3 spans 12 amino acids. The germline CDR1 and CDR2 sequences are MDHEN and SYDVKM. CDR3 loop: CASRRGETEAFF. The CDR3 DNA sequence: TGTGCCAGCCGTAGGGGTGAAACTGAAGCTTTCTTT.

Concerning this clone: The sample contains more than one DNA sequence encoding this CDR3. The rearrangement joins TRBV2 to TRBJ1-1; D gene unclear. The V gene's germline CDR1 is SNHLY and CDR2 FYNNEI. The CDR3 loop spans 13 amino acids. Trimming took off 8 bases at V and 0 bases at J, with 10 bases between the two ends. The DNA of the CDR3 is TGTGCCAGCTCAGAGGAAGTGAACACTGAAGCTTTCTTT. Protein sequence: CASSEEVNTEAFF. The full variable domain, in which reference TRBV2 and TRBJ1-1 provide the parts outside the CDR3, is EPEVTQTPSHQVTQMGQEVILRCVPISNHLYFYWYRQILGQKVEFLVSFYNNEISEKSEIFDDQFSVERPDGSNFTLKIRSTKLEDSAMYFCASSEEVNTEAFFGQGTRLTVV.

The chain employs TRBV2 and TRBJ2-2; 7 nucleotides match TRBD2. The CDR3 contains 15 residues. Germline V gene lookup returns CDR1 SNHLY and CDR2 FYNNEI. The V gene end was trimmed by 6 bases and the J gene end by 6 bases; junction bases not matched to a gene: 10. CDR3 DNA: TGTGCCAGCAGAGGGGCGGGAGAGTTAGCCGGGGAGCTGTTTTTT. This encodes CASRGAGELAGELFF.

The rearrangement joins TRBV7-9 to TRBJ1-2; D call uncertain. The CDR3 sequence is 14 residues long. Between the trimmed V and J ends, which lost 3 bases and 2 bases, there was a span of 10 bases. The V gene's germline CDR1 is SEHNR and CDR2 FQNEAQ (reference sequence). The DNA for the CDR3 is TGTGCCAGCAGCTTTGCCGCTTCCAACTATGGCTACACCTTC. Residues: CASSFAASNYGYTF.

The chain employs TRBV11-3 and TRBJ2-1; no clear D. The germline V and J ends were trimmed by 4 bases and 7 bases, with 11 bases remaining between them. Per germline, CDR1 SGHNT and CDR2 YENEEA. This CDR3 contains 13 residues. CDR3 loop: CASSYSPGNEQFF. CDR3 nucleotides: TGTGCCAGCAGCTACAGCCCCGGGAATGAGCAGTTCTTC.

This clone was counted only a few times. The chain has TRBV6-6 and TRBJ1-1; D not resolved. V was cut by 6 bases and J by 10 bases, with 9 bases left in between. Germline V gene data show CDR1 as MNHNY and CDR2 as SVGAGI (reference sequence). The CDR3 extends over 10 amino acids. CDR3 coding DNA: TGTGCCAGCAGGTCCCAGTTAGCTTTCTTT. Protein sequence: CASRSQLAFF.

The chain is built from TRBV11-2 and TRBJ2-7; D call uncertain. CDR1 SGHAT and CDR2 FQNNGV come from the germline V gene. V was trimmed by 0 bases and J by 2 bases, leaving 8 bases between them. The CDR3 loop spans 14 amino acids. DNA of the CDR3: TGTGCCAGCAGCTTAGAATACATCGCCTACGAGCAGTACTTC. This translates into CASSLEYIAYEQYF.

The genes are TRBV5-1 and TRBJ1-2; TRBD1 matches 9 bases. The V gene's germline CDR1 is SGHRS and CDR2 YFSETQ. Trimming took 4 bases from V and 2 from J; bases not matched to a gene: 6. The CDR3 is 15 residues long. The CDR3 nucleotides are TGCGCCAGCAGCCAGCGACAGGGGGGAAACTATGGCTACACCTTC. It is translated as CASSQRQGGNYGYTF.

The V call is TRBV5-4, the J call TRBJ2-1; 14 bases fit TRBD2. The V segment lost 4 bases and the J segment 6 bases; nucleotides outside the gene matches: 6. CDR1 is SGHNT, CDR2 YYREEE, per germline (reference sequence). The CDR3 is 16 residues long. The CDR3 spells CASSPRLAGGPNEQFF. CDR3 DNA: TGTGCCAGCAGCCCAAGACTAGCGGGAGGGCCCAATGAGCAGTTCTTC.

This clone was counted a single time. Other nucleotide sequences from this sample produce the same CDR3. This sequence joins TRBV6-1 and TRBJ1-3; 7 bases match TRBD1. Germline V gives CDR1 MNHNS, CDR2 SASEGT. There are 13 residues in the CDR3. The J segment lost 4 bases and the V segment lost 6 bases, leaving 3 bases of the junction unmatched. The CDR3 loop reads CASRQGSGNTIYF. The CDR3 region has the DNA TGTGCCAGCAGACAGGGGTCCGGAAACACCATATATTTT.

V gene TRBV11-2 combines with J gene TRBJ2-7, with 8 bases identical to TRBD1. This CDR3 is built from 13 residues. Germline assignment: CDR1 SGHAT and CDR2 FQNNGV. Germline trimming cut 5 bases from V and 5 bases from J; bases unmatched to any gene: 5. Here the CDR3 DNA reads TGTGCCAGCAGCCGAGACAGGGGAGACGAGCAGTACTTC. This encodes CASSRDRGDEQYF.

This chain connects TRBV28 to TRBJ2-3; 11 bases line up with TRBD2. Trimming at V came to 6 bases and at J to 3 bases, leaving 5 bases not matched to a gene. This CDR3 has 15 residues. From germline, CDR1 is MDHEN and CDR2 SYDVKM. CDR3 sequence: CASRLTSGKTDTQYF. The CDR3 region has the DNA TGTGCCAGCAGGCTGACTAGCGGGAAAACAGATACGCAGTATTTT. Full variable domain (rest looked up from reference TRBV28 and TRBJ2-3): DVKVTQSSRYLVKRTGEKVFLECVQDMDHENMFWYRQDPGLGLRLIYFSYDVKMKEKGDIPEGYSVSREKKERFSLILESASTNQTSMYLCASRLTSGKTDTQYFGPGTRLTVL.

The chain couples TRBV25-1 to TRBJ1-4; D is undetermined. The germline CDR1 and CDR2 sequences are MGHDK and SYGVNS. The V end was cut by 2 bases, the J end by 8 bases, with 6 bases between. The CDR3 has 12 amino acids. The CDR3 region is CASSEKQEKLFF. In DNA form, the CDR3 reads TGTGCCAGCAGTGAAAAACAGGAAAAACTGTTTTTT.

Notes on this clone: The sample contains more than one DNA sequence encoding this CDR3. The rearrangement uses TRBV7-3 and TRBJ2-2; 12 positions agree with TRBD2. This CDR3 is built from 15 residues. From germline, CDR1 is SGHTA and CDR2 FQGTGA. The ends lost 5 bases at V and 5 bases at J; junction bases unmatched: 3. CDR3: CASSPGTSGTGELFF. Here the CDR3 DNA reads TGTGCCAGCAGCCCAGGGACTAGCGGGACCGGGGAGCTGTTTTTT.

The rearrangement uses TRBV28 and TRBJ2-1; D is perhaps TRBD1 or TRBD2 (5 bases each). V lost 6 bases and J lost 0, with 12 bases in between. This CDR3 spans 15 amino acids. Germline V gene lookup returns CDR1 MDHEN and CDR2 SYDVKM. CDR3 bases: TGTGCCAGCAGCCGAGGGCAGGGCTCCTACAATGAGCAGTTCTTC. Its protein product is CASSRGQGSYNEQFF.

This clone was recorded only once. Distinct nucleotide sequences in the sample also encode this CDR3. The chain recombines TRBV2 with TRBJ1-1, with D hard to call. This CDR3 is 13 amino acids long. Germline lookup yields CDR1 SNHLY and CDR2 FYNNEI. V was pared by 4 bases and J by 1 base, with 7 bases between. Written as DNA, the CDR3 is TGTGCCAGCAGTGGTAGTGGGAACACTGAAGCTTTCTTT. Translating it yields CASSGSGNTEAFF.

Turning to this clone: The sample holds other DNA sequences that translate to the same CDR3. The V call is TRBV7-2, the J call TRBJ1-2; 12 nucleotides agree with TRBD1. The CDR3 loop spans 15 amino acids. Per germline, CDR1 SGHTA and CDR2 FQGNSA. The J segment lost 6 bases and the V segment lost 5 bases, leaving 7 bases of the junction unmatched. The CDR3 DNA is TGTGCCAGCAGCCGTACGGGGACAGGGGGCGATGGCTACACCTTC. Translated: CASSRTGTGGDGYTF.

The chain uses TRBV11-3 and TRBJ2-1, with TRBD2 matching 10 bases. Per the germline V gene, CDR1 is SGHNT and CDR2 is YENEEA. This CDR3 is 17 amino acids long. Unmatched junction bases numbered 12, after V lost 5 bases and J lost 5 bases. This CDR3 is CASSPGLAVRANNEQFF. The CDR3 DNA reads TGTGCCAGCAGCCCAGGACTAGCGGTACGCGCCAACAATGAGCAGTTCTTC.

V usage is TRBV9 and J usage is TRBJ2-3, with TRBD2 matching over 11 bases. This CDR3 contains 14 residues. The V gene end was trimmed by 7 bases and the J gene end by 6 bases; junction bases not matched to a gene: 7. The germline gives CDR1 SGDLS, CDR2 YYNGEE. CDR3 nucleotides: TGTGCCAGCGGCTTAGCGGGGGGGAGGGATACGCAGTATTTT. Its translation is CASGLAGGRDTQYF.

This clone was seen only once. This chain joins TRBV7-9 and TRBJ2-7, with a weak D call TRBD1 (6 bases). The CDR3 sequence is 15 residues long. Trimming left V 2 bases short and J 4 bases short, with 15 bases between. The germline V gene encodes CDR1 SEHNR and CDR2 FQNEAQ (reference sequence). The CDR3 loop is CASSLSGAFVYEQYF. CDR3 coding DNA: TGTGCCAGCAGCTTATCAGGGGCCTTCGTATACGAGCAGTACTTC.